The 21 T cell receptor beta chains below all came from one sample that was sequenced in a study of control samples from healthy donors and cancer patients. Using immunoSEQ multiplex PCR, the repertoire was profiled, and TCRdb retains in-frame clones only, with some absent. The data show tens of thousands of clones, less than 90% seen once. Sequenced material: PBMCs. All receptors derive from a woman aged 45 to 65 with colorectal cancer.

The V gene is TRBV19, the J gene TRBJ1-6; D is perhaps TRBD1 (5 bases). The germline gives CDR1 LNHDA, CDR2 SQIVND (reference sequence). The length of the CDR3 is 15 residues. The V end lost 5 bases, the J end lost 6 bases, and 14 bases lay between the germline ends. Written as DNA, the CDR3 is TGTGCCAGTAGTCCCCCTGGGGGGGGTAATTCACCCCTCCACTTT. Translating gives CASSPPGGGNSPLHF.

This chain joins TRBV2 and TRBJ2-1; 9 nucleotides align to TRBD1. Germline CDR1 and CDR2: SNHLY and FYNNEI. J was trimmed by 8 bases and V by 11 bases; bases with no gene match: 10. The CDR3 is 13 amino acids. The CDR3 loop is CAGRTGVRDEQFF. The CDR3 DNA is TGTGCCGGACGGACAGGGGTAAGGGATGAGCAGTTCTTC.

CDR3 nucleotide sequence: TGTGCCAGCAGCCCCCGGTCTGTGATGAACACTGAAGCTTTCTTT. Amino acids: CASSPRSVMNTEAFF. This chain connects TRBV9 to TRBJ1-1; D is undetermined. Germline-derived CDR1 and CDR2 are SGDLS and YYNGEE. The CDR3 consists of 15 residues. Trimming left V 4 bases short and J 0 bases short, with 13 bases between.

The chain carries TRBV28 and TRBJ1-1; perhaps TRBD1 as D (5 bases). V lost 9 bases to trimming and J lost 6 bases, with 20 bases between them. This CDR3 is built from 14 residues. CDR1 and CDR2 from the germline V gene are MDHEN and SYDVKM. CDR3 amino acids: CASNLSGGRAEAFF. CDR3 nucleotide sequence: TGTGCCAGTAACCTCAGTGGGGGGAGAGCTGAAGCTTTCTTT.

The chain recombines TRBV2 with TRBJ2-1; TRBD2 matches at 10 bases. Germline loops: CDR1 SNHLY, CDR2 FYNNEI. The CDR3 has 15 residues. V gave up 2 bases and J gave up 10 bases; unmatched junction bases: 8. This chain's CDR3 is CASSERLAGAFEQFF. The CDR3 coding sequence is TGTGCCAGCAGTGAAAGGCTAGCGGGGGCTTTCGAGCAGTTCTTC.

This chain connects TRBV3-1 (or the pseudogene TRBV3-2) to TRBJ2-3, with TRBD2 matching over 8 bases. The CDR3 length is 14 residues. Germline CDR1 reads LGHDT; CDR2 reads YNNKEL (reference sequence). Germline trimming cut 7 bases from V and 2 bases from J; bases unmatched to any gene: 5. Here the CDR3 DNA reads TGTGCCAGCAAATTGCGGGGGGACACAGATACGCAGTATTTT. Translation: CASKLRGDTDTQYF.

This chain uses TRBV3-1 (or the pseudogene TRBV3-2) with TRBJ1-1; TRBD1 agrees at 9 bases. Germline values: CDR1 LGHDT, CDR2 YNNKEL (reference sequence). The CDR3 spans 15 residues. V was pared by 4 bases and J by 3 bases, with 6 bases of the junction left unmatched. CDR3 amino acids: CASSLFRDRDTEAFF. In nucleotides, the CDR3 is TGTGCCAGCAGCCTGTTTCGGGACAGGGACACTGAAGCTTTCTTT.

V and J are TRBV9 and TRBJ1-6; no firm D call. The CDR3 is made up of 14 amino acids. Trimming removed 3 bases at V and 8 bases at J, with 12 bases between. CDR1 and CDR2 (germline): SGDLS, YYNGEE. Here the CDR3 reads CASSAGLGDSPLHF. The CDR3 nucleotides are TGTGCCAGCAGCGCGGGGTTGGGAGATTCACCCCTCCACTTT.

The chain recombines TRBV5-6 with TRBJ1-1; 9 nucleotides match TRBD1. From germline, CDR1 is SGHDT and CDR2 YYEEEE. The CDR3 spans 14 residues. J gave up 5 bases and V 5 bases, and 7 bases lay outside the gene matches. CDR3 nucleotide sequence: TGTGCCAGCAGTTTCGGACAGGGGATGACTGAAGCTTTCTTT. Translation: CASSFGQGMTEAFF.

The chain carries TRBV3-1 (or the pseudogene TRBV3-2) and TRBJ2-5; D may correspond to TRBD1 or TRBD2 (5 bases each). Trimming cost V 7 bases and J 8 bases, with 11 bases left between them. Per germline, CDR1 LGHDT and CDR2 YNNKEL (reference sequence). The CDR3 extends over 11 amino acids. The CDR3, as DNA: TGTGCCAGCACCGGGGCGGTAACCCAGTACTTC. Its protein product is CASTGAVTQYF.

This sequence joins TRBV5-4 and TRBJ2-3; D may be TRBD1 (6 bases). Germline V gene lookup returns CDR1 SGHNT and CDR2 YYREEE (reference sequence). The CDR3 totals 13 residues. V was cut by 1 base and J by 3 bases, with 6 bases left in between. CDR3 loop: CASSLTGTDTQYF. The DNA of the CDR3 is TGTGCCAGCAGCTTGACAGGGACAGATACGCAGTATTTT.

The rearrangement uses TRBV12-5 and TRBJ2-5; 8 positions agree with TRBD2. The V gene end was trimmed by 5 bases and the J gene end by 5 bases; junction bases not matched to a gene: 13. Germline V gives CDR1 LGHNT, CDR2 FRNRAP. This CDR3 comprises 16 residues. This CDR3 is CASGPTGGPSRETQYF. CDR3 in DNA: TGTGCTAGTGGTCCTACGGGGGGGCCGTCCAGGGAGACCCAGTACTTC. The full variable domain, its missing parts supplied by reference TRBV12-5 and TRBJ2-5, is DARVTQTPRHKVTEMGQEVTMRCQPILGHNTVFWYRQTMMQGLELLAYFRNRAPLDDSGMPKDRFSAEMPDATLATLKIQPSEPRDSAVYFCASGPTGGPSRETQYFGPGTRLLVL.

The V gene is TRBV6-2 or TRBV6-3, the J gene TRBJ2-5, with a weak D call TRBD1 (6 bases). V was shortened by 0 bases and J by 0 bases, with 11 bases between the two germline ends. The CDR3 spans 16 residues. The germline V gene has CDR1 MNHEY and CDR2 SVGEGT. CDR3 coding DNA: TGTGCCAGCAGTTACTCGACCAGGGGCAACCAAGAGACCCAGTACTTC. This sequence encodes CASSYSTRGNQETQYF.

The chain is built from TRBV2 and TRBJ2-2; no firm D call. Between the trimmed V and J ends, which lost 7 bases and 2 bases, there was a span of 11 bases. The CDR3 has 14 residues. Per germline, CDR1 SNHLY and CDR2 FYNNEI. The CDR3 spells CASTLQRNTGELFF. For the CDR3, the DNA is TGTGCCAGCACCTTACAGCGAAACACCGGGGAGCTGTTTTTT.

The chain employs TRBV30 and TRBJ2-1; perhaps TRBD1 as D (8 bases). CDR1 and CDR2 from the germline V gene are GTSNPN and SVGIG (reference sequence). V lost 3 bases to trimming and J lost 8 bases, with 14 bases between them. The CDR3 is 13 residues long. This CDR3 reads CAWRGQGGDEQFF. The CDR3 DNA sequence: TGTGCCTGGAGAGGACAGGGAGGGGATGAGCAGTTCTTC.

The DNA for the CDR3 is TGTGCCAGCAGTGACCCGCAGCGGGGGGGCACAGATACGCAGTATTTT. Amino acid sequence: CASSDPQRGGTDTQYF. The chain recombines TRBV2 with TRBJ2-3, with 9 positions matching TRBD2. With 3 bases clipped from V and 1 base from J, the junction kept 5 bases outside the gene matches. The CDR3 sequence is 16 residues long. Germline V gene data show CDR1 as SNHLY and CDR2 as FYNNEI. The full variable domain, in which reference TRBV2 and TRBJ2-3 provide the parts outside the CDR3, is EPEVTQTPSHQVTQMGQEVILRCVPISNHLYFYWYRQILGQKVEFLVSFYNNEISEKSEIFDDQFSVERPDGSNFTLKIRSTKLEDSAMYFCASSDPQRGGTDTQYFGPGTRLTVL.

The chain carries TRBV6-1 and TRBJ1-2, with no clear D. Between the trimmed V and J ends, which lost 1 base and 4 bases, there was a span of 7 bases. This CDR3 comprises 13 residues. Germline CDR1 reads MNHNS; CDR2 reads SASEGT. CDR3 nucleotides: TGTGCCAGCAGTGAAGGCCGACTCTATGGCTACACCTTC. It translates to CASSEGRLYGYTF.

The chain carries TRBV5-6 and TRBJ2-3, with TRBD2 matching over 12 bases. With 2 bases clipped from V and 2 bases from J, the junction kept 3 bases outside the gene matches. CDR3 size: 16 residues. Germline V gene lookup returns CDR1 SGHDT and CDR2 YYEEEE. CDR3 in DNA: TGTGCCAGCAGCTTCCGGACTAGCGGGGTCACAGATACGCAGTATTTT. Protein sequence: CASSFRTSGVTDTQYF.

The chain combines TRBV2 with TRBJ2-2, with D perhaps TRBD2 (5 bases). The CDR3 length is 16 residues. V lost 5 bases and J 3 bases, leaving 16 bases between the germline ends. CDR1 and CDR2 (germline): SNHLY, FYNNEI. The CDR3 region is CASSTTGREDTGELFF. The CDR3 nucleotides read TGTGCCAGCAGTACCACCGGACGGGAAGACACCGGGGAGCTGTTTTTT.

The DNA for the CDR3 is TGTGCCACCAGCAGAGAAGAGGAGACCCAGTACTTC. It specifies CATSREEETQYF. The chain has TRBV15 and TRBJ2-5; D is unclear. The CDR3 is 12 residues long. Germline loops: CDR1 LNHNV, CDR2 YYDKDF (reference sequence). The V gene lost 0 bases and the J gene lost 5 bases, with 4 bases spanning the gap.

This chain uses TRBV18 with TRBJ1-3, with D tentatively TRBD1 (6 bases). V lost 4 bases and J 0 bases, leaving 10 bases between the germline ends. Germline CDR1 and CDR2: KGHSH and LQKENI. CDR3 length: 15 residues. CDR3 nucleotide sequence: TGTGCCAGCTCACAGGACAGTTTCTCTGGAAACACCATATATTTT. This sequence encodes CASSQDSFSGNTIYF.